Each of the 32 T cell receptor beta chains below was sequenced from the same sample in a study of blood T cell repertoires in COVID-19. Assay: immunoSEQ multiplex PCR; the TCRdb copy retains only in-frame clones and omits some. The sample lists roughly 260,000 clones, about nine tenths occurring once. Sequencing used peripheral blood. These receptors all stem from a woman in her twenties or thirties with COVID-19, enrolled during active disease.

The chain carries TRBV29-1 and TRBJ2-5; TRBD2 matches 9 bases. Germline V lookup: CDR1 SQVTM, CDR2 ANQGSEA. The length of the CDR3 is 14 residues. Trimming removed 4 bases from V and 4 bases from J; junction bases left unmatched: 7. The CDR3 DNA sequence: TGCAGCGTTGTGGTAGCGGGAGAAGGAGAGACCCAGTACTTC. Protein product: CSVVVAGEGETQYF.

V usage is TRBV28 and J usage is TRBJ2-3, with 10 bases that match TRBD2. The CDR3 has 16 residues. Germline CDR1 and CDR2: MDHEN and SYDVKM. The ends lost 5 bases at V and 3 bases at J; junction bases unmatched: 8. CDR3 nucleotides: TGTGCCAGCAGTCTCAAGCGGGAGGGCCGGACAGATACGCAGTATTTT. It yields the protein CASSLKREGRTDTQYF.

V and J are TRBV11-3 and TRBJ2-1; D is unclear. This CDR3 has 14 amino acids. Trimming pared 3 bases from V and 1 base from J, leaving 7 bases between. CDR1 and CDR2 (germline): SGHNT, YENEEA. The CDR3 DNA reads TGTGCCAGCAGCTTGACAAATTCCTACAATGAGCAGTTCTTC. Translating it yields CASSLTNSYNEQFF.

CDR3 region: CASSPSGGIGYEQYF. DNA of the CDR3: TGTGCCAGCTCCCCTTCCGGGGGTATAGGATACGAGCAGTACTTC. This chain links TRBV18 with TRBJ2-7; D is perhaps TRBD2 (6 bases). Per the germline V gene, CDR1 is KGHSH and CDR2 is LQKENI. With 6 bases removed from V and 4 bases from J, the gap between germline ends came to 19 bases. The CDR3 extends over 15 amino acids.

The DNA of the CDR3 is TGTGCCAGCTCACCAGTTGGGCCCCCCCGACAGGGGGCGAGGAATGAGCAGTTCTTC. Residues: CASSPVGPPRQGARNEQFF. The chain uses TRBV18 and TRBJ2-1; 10 positions match TRBD1. CDR3 length: 19 amino acids. From germline, CDR1 is KGHSH and CDR2 LQKENI. V was clipped by 2 bases and J by 7 bases; unmatched bases: 17. The variable domain in full, completed from reference TRBV18 and TRBJ2-1, reads NAGVMQNPRHLVRRRGQEARLRCSPMKGHSHVYWYRQLPEEGLKFMVYLQKENIIDESGMPKERFSAEFPKEGPSILRIQQVVRGDSAAYFCASSPVGPPRQGARNEQFFGPGTRLTVL.

The chain couples TRBV7-9 to TRBJ2-5; 9 positions match TRBD1. CDR3 size: 15 residues. V shed 5 bases and J 5 bases; nucleotides not matched to a gene: 9. Germline V CDR1 and CDR2: SEHNR, FQNEAQ (reference sequence). CDR3 coding DNA: TGTGCCAGCAGCCAGGGGGGACAGGGAAGGGAGACCCAGTACTTC. It yields the protein CASSQGGQGRETQYF.

In this sample, this clone turned up once. V gene TRBV19 combines with J gene TRBJ2-5, with D unclear. V lost 5 bases and J lost 1, with 11 bases in between. From germline, CDR1 is LNHDA and CDR2 SQIVND (reference sequence). The CDR3 runs 14 residues. The CDR3 spells CASSSVGGQETQYF. In DNA form, the CDR3 reads TGTGCCAGTAGTTCGGTAGGCGGCCAAGAGACCCAGTACTTC.

This chain joins TRBV28 and TRBJ1-2; D is uncertain. This CDR3 is built from 11 residues. The V end was cut by 8 bases, the J end by 7 bases, with 11 bases between. Germline V gene lookup returns CDR1 MDHEN and CDR2 SYDVKM. CDR3 sequence: CASSSAGGYTF. CDR3 nucleotide sequence: TGTGCCAGCTCGAGTGCTGGTGGCTACACCTTC.

The chain carries TRBV4-1 and TRBJ2-3; 10 positions agree with TRBD2. Germline values: CDR1 MGHRA, CDR2 YSYEKL. CDR3 size: 16 residues. The V segment lost 4 bases and the J segment 2 bases; nucleotides outside the gene matches: 6. The CDR3 coding sequence is TGCGCCAGCAGCCCCATAGCGGGAGGCTCCACAGATACGCAGTATTTT. Protein: CASSPIAGGSTDTQYF.

The chain couples TRBV2 to TRBJ2-7; TRBD1 is a possible D gene (6 bases). The J call may be incorrect, as the DNA end agrees better with TRBJ2-5. The CDR3 consists of 11 residues. Germline V gene data show CDR1 as SNHLY and CDR2 as FYNNEI. CDR3 loop: CGGGQQETQYF. CDR3 coding DNA: TGTGGAGGGGGACAACAAGAGACCCAGTACTTC.

In this sample, this clone turned up once. The chain is built from TRBV28 and TRBJ2-1, with a possible D match to TRBD2 (6 bases). CDR3 length equals 13 residues. V was shortened by 5 bases and J by 10 bases, with 15 bases between the two germline ends. Germline CDR1 is MDHEN and CDR2 is SYDVKM. This CDR3 is CASSQTGVSEQFF. As DNA, the CDR3 is TGTGCCAGCAGTCAGACGGGAGTTTCCGAGCAGTTCTTC.

This clone was seen a few times. The V gene is TRBV15, the J gene TRBJ2-4, with D maybe TRBD2 (6 bases). Germline lookup yields CDR1 LNHNV and CDR2 YYDKDF (reference sequence). V dropped 5 bases and J dropped 1 base, with 15 bases sitting between them. The CDR3 is made up of 16 amino acids. In DNA, the CDR3 is TGTGCCACCAGCCCTCTTGGGGGGATGGCCAAAAACATTCAGTACTTC. It yields the protein CATSPLGGMAKNIQYF. The complete variable domain, with remaining parts taken from reference TRBV15 and TRBJ2-4, reads DAMVIQNPRYQVTQFGKPVTLSCSQTLNHNVMYWYQQKSSQAPKLLFHYYDKDFNNEADTPDNFQSRRPNTSFCFLDIRSPGLGDTAMYLCATSPLGGMAKNIQYFGAGTRLSVL.

The V call is TRBV5-4, the J call TRBJ2-1; 12 positions agree with TRBD2. With V trimmed by 7 bases and J by 8 bases, 13 bases remained unmatched. The V gene's germline CDR1 is SGHNT and CDR2 YYREEE (reference sequence). This CDR3 contains 16 residues. The CDR3 nucleotides read TGTGCCAGCTGTTTGGGACTAGCGGGTCCCTGGGATGAGCAGTTCTTC. Translation gives CASCLGLAGPWDEQFF.

The V gene is TRBV19, the J gene TRBJ2-2, with 12 bases fitting TRBD1. Germline loops: CDR1 LNHDA, CDR2 SQIVND (reference sequence). The ends lost 2 bases at V and 11 bases at J; junction bases unmatched: 3. The CDR3 is 14 amino acids. CDR3 loop: CASSISGQGAELFF. CDR3 coding DNA: TGTGCCAGTAGTATATCGGGACAGGGGGCCGAGCTGTTTTTT.

This chain uses TRBV28 with TRBJ1-5; D might be TRBD1 (6 bases). CDR3 size: 16 residues. Per the germline V gene, CDR1 is MDHEN and CDR2 is SYDVKM. V shed 1 base and J shed 4 bases, with 14 bases lying between them. The CDR3 loop is CASSLFGLGGNQPQHF. For the CDR3, the DNA is TGTGCCAGCAGTTTATTCGGGCTAGGGGGTAATCAGCCCCAGCATTTT.

This chain joins TRBV25-1 and TRBJ2-1; 15 nucleotides agree with TRBD2. The ends lost 3 bases at V and 8 bases at J; junction bases unmatched: 8. The CDR3 covers 17 residues. Germline V lookup: CDR1 MGHDK, CDR2 SYGVNS. The CDR3 sequence: CASSDPRTSGRAYEQFF. The CDR3 DNA is TGTGCCAGCAGTGACCCAAGGACTAGCGGGAGGGCCTATGAGCAGTTCTTC.

The genes are TRBV14 and TRBJ2-6; 10 bases are a match to TRBD1. The germline gives CDR1 SGHDN, CDR2 FVKESK. Germline trimming cut 3 bases from V and 2 bases from J; bases unmatched to any gene: 4. The CDR3 has 17 residues. In DNA, the CDR3 is TGTGCCAGCAGCCAGGGACAGGGGAGGACTGGGGCCAACGTCCTGACTTTC. The encoded protein is CASSQGQGRTGANVLTF.

The chain joins TRBV11-2 to TRBJ2-3; 9 positions match TRBD1. The junction had 7 bases not matched to a gene; V was cut back by 0 bases and J by 12 bases. Germline lookup yields CDR1 SGHAT and CDR2 FQNNGV. The CDR3 totals 14 residues. The CDR3 loop is CASSLEDRGVGQYF. The CDR3 nucleotides read TGTGCCAGCAGCTTAGAGGACAGGGGCGTCGGTCAGTATTTT.

The CDR3 spells CATSDFTSGSTDTQYF. DNA for the CDR3: TGTGCCACCAGTGATTTCACTAGCGGGAGCACAGATACGCAGTATTTT. The V gene is TRBV24-1, the J gene TRBJ2-3, with 9 bases fitting TRBD2. This CDR3 is built from 16 residues. The ends lost 1 base at V and 0 bases at J; junction bases unmatched: 1. Germline V CDR1 and CDR2: KGHDR, SFDVKD.

This CDR3 reads CASSLIGGRTSTDTQYF. The CDR3 nucleotides read TGTGCCAGCAGCTTAATCGGGGGTAGGACTAGCACAGATACGCAGTATTTT. The chain has TRBV13 and TRBJ2-3, with a tentative D call TRBD2 (6 bases). The CDR3 covers 17 residues. The V and J ends lost 2 bases and 0 bases respectively, with 15 bases between them. Germline-derived CDR1 and CDR2 are PRHDT and FYEKMQ (reference sequence). Filled out from reference TRBV13 and TRBJ2-3, the complete variable domain reads AAGVIQSPRHLIKEKRETATLKCYPIPRHDTVYWYQQGPGQDPQFLISFYEKMQSDKGSIPDRFSAQQFSDYHSELNMSSLELGDSALYFCASSLIGGRTSTDTQYFGPGTRLTVL.

V gene TRBV19 combines with J gene TRBJ1-1; D unresolved. V lost 6 bases and J 3 bases, leaving 23 bases between the germline ends. Germline-derived CDR1 and CDR2 are LNHDA and SQIVND (reference sequence). This CDR3 region has 17 residues. This chain's CDR3 is CASSYSAGGPRDTEAFF. The CDR3 bases are TGTGCCAGTAGCTACTCAGCAGGCGGGCCACGGGACACTGAAGCTTTCTTT.

As to this clone: Other DNA sequences from this sample encode an identical CDR3 as well. This sequence joins TRBV29-1 and TRBJ2-7, with D hard to call. V lost 0 bases and J lost 3, with 6 bases in between. Germline CDR1 SQVTM, CDR2 ANQGSEA. The CDR3 runs 12 residues. This CDR3 is CSVEEGSYEQYF. CDR3 nucleotide sequence: TGCAGCGTTGAAGAGGGCAGCTACGAGCAGTACTTC.

This clone was seen more than once but under ten times. The rearrangement links TRBV27 to TRBJ2-1; D possibly corresponds to TRBD2 (6 bases). This CDR3 is built from 14 residues. The V and J ends lost 3 bases and 9 bases respectively, with 15 bases between them. The germline V gene has CDR1 MNHEY and CDR2 SMNVEV (reference sequence). CDR3 loop: CASSFLGAGGEQFF. The CDR3 DNA reads as TGTGCCAGCAGTTTCCTCGGGGCCGGGGGTGAGCAGTTCTTC.

The chain is built from TRBV5-4 and TRBJ2-1; 11 nucleotides match TRBD1. Germline values: CDR1 SGHNT, CDR2 YYREEE (reference sequence). CDR3 length: 15 amino acids. The V gene end was trimmed by 0 bases and the J gene end by 6 bases; junction bases not matched to a gene: 2. CDR3 protein: CASSLGTGGFNEQFF. The CDR3 DNA is TGTGCCAGCAGCTTGGGGACAGGGGGCTTCAATGAGCAGTTCTTC.

This sequence joins TRBV6-5 and TRBJ2-1, with D perhaps matching TRBD1 (6 bases). The V gene lost 6 bases and the J gene lost 7 bases, with 13 bases spanning the gap. CDR1 is MNHEY, CDR2 SVGAGI, per germline. The CDR3 has 13 amino acids. This chain's CDR3 is CASSYNRGNEQFF. As DNA, the CDR3 is TGTGCCAGCAGCTACAATAGGGGGAATGAGCAGTTCTTC.

This clone appeared a few times. V is TRBV19 and J is TRBJ2-1; no clear D. CDR3 size: 15 residues. V was cut by 5 bases and J by 7 bases, with 18 bases left in between. Germline CDR1 reads LNHDA; CDR2 reads SQIVND (reference sequence). This chain's CDR3 is CASSPTARGSNEQFF. The DNA of the CDR3 is TGTGCCAGTAGTCCGACGGCTCGAGGCTCGAATGAGCAGTTCTTC.

The V and J genes are TRBV5-4 and TRBJ2-7; 9 bases are a match to TRBD1. J gave up 3 bases and V 4 bases, and 8 bases lay outside the gene matches. The CDR3 totals 15 residues. CDR1 SGHNT and CDR2 YYREEE come from the germline V gene (reference sequence). In DNA, the CDR3 is TGTGCCAGCAGCGTTCGACAGGGGGGAATCTACGAGCAGTACTTC. This codes for CASSVRQGGIYEQYF. The complete variable domain, with remaining parts taken from reference TRBV5-4 and TRBJ2-7, reads ETGVTQSPTHLIKTRGQQVTLRCSSQSGHNTVSWYQQALGQGPQFIFQYYREEENGRGNFPPRFSGLQFPNYSSELNVNALELDDSALYLCASSVRQGGIYEQYFGPGTRLTVT.

The V and J genes are TRBV10-3 and TRBJ2-1, with 8 nucleotides matching TRBD2. The germline V gene encodes CDR1 ENHRY and CDR2 SYGVKD. CDR3 length equals 17 residues. The V gene end was trimmed by 5 bases and the J gene end by 3 bases; junction bases not matched to a gene: 12. The CDR3 DNA sequence: TGTGCCATCAGTTCCGGCCGAGCGGGAGCCAACTACAATGAGCAGTTCTTC. It is translated as CAISSGRAGANYNEQFF.

The chain uses TRBV28 and TRBJ1-4; no definite D call. V lost 8 bases and J lost 8, with 21 bases in between. CDR3 length: 15 residues. The V gene's germline CDR1 is MDHEN and CDR2 SYDVKM. The CDR3 sequence is CASRRYTGDQEKLFF. CDR3 sequence (DNA): TGTGCCAGCCGACGTTACACCGGAGATCAAGAAAAACTGTTTTTT. The variable domain in full, with the rest retrieved from reference TRBV28 and TRBJ1-4, is DVKVTQSSRYLVKRTGEKVFLECVQDMDHENMFWYRQDPGLGLRLIYFSYDVKMKEKGDIPEGYSVSREKKERFSLILESASTNQTSMYLCASRRYTGDQEKLFFGSGTQLSVL.

The rearrangement uses TRBV19 and TRBJ1-2; tentative D call: TRBD1 (6 bases). The CDR3 is made up of 14 amino acids. Germline CDR1 and CDR2: LNHDA and SQIVND (reference sequence). The germline V and J ends were trimmed by 7 bases and 1 base, with 13 bases remaining between them. The CDR3 nucleotides read TGTGCCAGTAAGTCACAGGGAGTTAACTATGGCTACACCTTC. It is translated as CASKSQGVNYGYTF.

The CDR3 coding sequence is TGTGCCAGCAGCCTCACGGGGGGGGCGTACCAGCCCCAGCATTTT. Amino acid sequence: CASSLTGGAYQPQHF. This chain connects TRBV9 to TRBJ1-5, with D perhaps matching TRBD1 (6 bases). Germline CDR1 and CDR2: SGDLS and YYNGEE. The CDR3 runs to 15 residues. Trimming took off 4 bases at V and 7 bases at J, with 18 bases between the two ends.

The genes are TRBV7-2 and TRBJ2-3; 9 bases match TRBD2. V lost 6 bases, J lost 4 bases, and 8 bases stayed unmatched. The CDR3 consists of 15 residues. Per the germline V gene, CDR1 is SGHTA and CDR2 is FQGNSA. CDR3 in DNA: TGTGCCAGCAGTCTACAAGGACTAGCGTCAGATACGCAGTATTTT. Residues: CASSLQGLASDTQYF.